The rows below give T cell receptor delta chains drawn from one sample of a study of gamma-delta chains in newborns, infants, children. TCRdb re-called clones from the reads using CATT. The sample includes 5,100 or so delta-chain clones, roughly 2.7% seen only once; the top ten take roughly an eighth. The source material was blood. The receptors stem from a child who was a newborn, infant or young child, either healthy, febrile or measles-vaccinated (not recorded which). Both conserved end residues are trimmed from each CDR3.

CDR3: ACDTATGGYSWDTRQMF
V: TRDV2

CDR3: ACDVGYWGASSWDTRQMF
V: TRDV2

CDR3: ACDTWDSSSWDTRQMF
V: TRDV2

CDR3: ACDRLGSTDKLI
V: TRDV2

CDR3: ACDTLGDTFWDTRQMF
V: TRDV2

CDR3: ACDPLLGDTDYTDKLI
V: TRDV2

CDR3: ACDSLGDTDKLI
V: TRDV2

CDR3: ACDRTGGYAGSWDTRQMF
V: TRDV2

CDR3: ACDVVGLGDENAAQLF
V: TRDV2

CDR3: ACDRLGDTRDTRQMF
V: TRDV2

CDR3: ACDLVLLGDTWDTRQMF
V: TRDV2

CDR3: ACDTWGIHPLSSWDTRQMF
V: TRDV2

CDR3: ACEELGIPYTDKLI
V: TRDV2

CDR3: ACDTVGGYTAQLF
V: TRDV2

CDR3: ACDTGGLFPSWDTRQMF
V: TRDV2

CDR3: AFNFHGGSNDKLI
V: TRDV3

CDR3: ACDGGTGGLYTDKLI
V: TRDV2

CDR3: ACDTVLGDKKLTAQLF
V: TRDV2

CDR3: ACDAIAVLGDTRSSWDTRQMF
V: TRDV2

CDR3: ALGELRLEGALPYTDKLI
V: TRDV1

CDR3: AAKGPYTDKLI
V: TRAV29/DV5

CDR3: ACDTLDGGYTDKLI
V: TRDV2

CDR3: ACDTLIRGSWDTRQMF
V: TRDV2